These T cell receptor beta chains were read from a single sample in a study of blood T cell repertoires in COVID-19. Clones were sequenced by immunoSEQ multiplex PCR, and TCRdb holds only the in-frame ones, with some missing. The profile shows over 200,000 clones, roughly four fifths of them singletons. Material: peripheral blood. These receptors all stem from a woman of 80 years or more with COVID-19, enrolled during active disease. Each CDR3 is given with its conserved first and last residue. A D gene is named only where the DNA matches it firmly. Size values are once, few and many counts, or a class for expanded clones, and some rows have none.

TRBD1	few	TRBJ1-5	TRBV5-4	TGTGCCAGGGCGGTAGGGGGCCACAATCAGCCCCAGCATTTT	CARAVGGHNQPQHF
TRBD1	NA	TRBJ1-3	TRBV5-1	TGCGCCAGCAGCCGTAACGACAGGGGCTCTGGAAACACCATATATTTT	CASSRNDRGSGNTIYF
TRBD2	once	TRBJ2-7	TRBV5-6	TGTGCCAGCAGCCCGGGACTACCACTCTACGAGCAGTACTTC	CASSPGLPLYEQYF
NA	NA	TRBJ2-2	TRBV7-3	TGTGCCAGCAGCTGGGGCGGCGGAACCGGGGAGCTGTTTTTT	CASSWGGGTGELFF
NA	NA	TRBJ2-7	TRBV6-6	TGTGCCAGCAGTTACTCGAGGTCGTCAGGGGCGGACGAGCAGTACTTC	CASSYSRSSGADEQYF
NA	NA	TRBJ2-1	TRBV11-1	TGTGCCAGCAAAGGGACCGGGAGCTCCTACAATGAGCAGTTCTTC	CASKGTGSSYNEQFF
NA	NA	TRBJ1-2	TRBV7-2	TGTGCCAGCAGCTTAGACAGCTATGGCTACACCTTC	CASSLDSYGYTF
TRBD1	NA	TRBJ1-1	TRBV2	TGTGCCAGCAACGGCCAGGGGGTGAACACTGAAGCTTTCTTT	CASNGQGVNTEAFF
NA	NA	TRBJ2-2	TRBV2	TGTGCCAGCAGTGAAGATGGGGCAGGGGAGCTGTTTTTT	CASSEDGAGELFF
NA	once	TRBJ2-2	TRBV2	TGTGCCAGCAGTGTAAGGAGGGGCACCGGGGAGCTGTTTTTT	CASSVRRGTGELFF
NA	NA	TRBJ1-5	TRBV3-1/TRBV3-2	TGTGCCAGCAGCAATTCACAGGCGCGCAATCAGCCCCAGCATTTT	CASSNSQARNQPQHF
NA	NA	TRBJ2-5	TRBV19	TGTGCCAGTAGTATAGGGAGTGGGGGGGAGACCCAGTACTTC	CASSIGSGGETQYF
NA	NA	TRBJ1-1	TRBV6-5	TGTGCCAGCAGTTACTCGCCCGGGTCGATGGCTTTCTTT	CASSYSPGSMAFF
NA	NA	TRBJ1-2	TRBV3-1/TRBV3-2	TGTGCCAGCAGCCAAAAGCCGGGGGGTGGCTACACCTTC	CASSQKPGGGYTF
TRBD1	NA	TRBJ2-3	TRBV5-4	TGTGCCAGCAGCTGGGAGACAGGGTCAGATACGCAGTATTTT	CASSWETGSDTQYF
NA	once	TRBJ1-3	TRBV2	TGTGCCAGCAGTGAATCGGTTAACTCTGGAAACACCATATATTTT	CASSESVNSGNTIYF
TRBD1	NA	TRBJ1-1	TRBV27	TGTGCCAGCAGTCCCTGGGACAGCACTGAAGCTTTCTTT	CASSPWDSTEAFF
TRBD2	NA	TRBJ2-3	TRBV5-1	TGCGCCAGCAGCCCACCGGGACTAGCGACAGATACGCAGTATTTT	CASSPPGLATDTQYF
TRBD1	NA	TRBJ1-2	TRBV18	TGTGCCAGCTCACCGGACAGGAACTATGGCTACACCTTC	CASSPDRNYGYTF
TRBD1	NA	TRBJ1-3	TRBV7-8	TGTGCCAGCAGCCGGGACAGCTACTCTGGAAACACCATATATTTT	CASSRDSYSGNTIYF
NA	NA	TRBJ2-1	TRBV21-1	TGTGCCAGCAGCAACGCGGGAGCTGGGAATGAGCAGTTCTTC	CASSNAGAGNEQFF
TRBD1	NA	TRBJ1-1	TRBV4-1	TGCGCCAGCAGCCACCGGAGGACAGGCGAGAACACTGAAGCTTTCTTT	CASSHRRTGENTEAFF
NA	NA	TRBJ2-7	TRBV28	TGTGCCAGCAAAACTGGTGCGGGACCCTACGAGCAGTACTTC	CASKTGAGPYEQYF